Below, 27 T cell receptor beta chains from the same sample are listed, as sequenced in a study of cytotoxic CD8 clonotypes in ibrutinib-treated CLL. Sequencing used immunoSEQ multiplex PCR; TCRdb keeps in-frame clones, though not all of them. The sample lists 200,000 to 250,000 clones; 70% were seen once. The material was PBMCs, obtained after 12 months of ibrutinib treatment. The receptors shown here come from a human donor with chronic lymphocytic leukemia.

This clone has just a few counts. CDR3 DNA: TGTGCCACCAGGGTGAACACTGAAGCTTTCTTT. Amino acid sequence: CATRVNTEAFF. The rearrangement joins TRBV19 to TRBJ1-1, with a tentative D call TRBD1 (5 bases). Germline V CDR1 and CDR2: LNHDA, SQIVND (reference sequence). This CDR3 comprises 11 residues. Trimming stripped 10 bases from V and 0 bases from J, with 6 bases between.

The chain joins TRBV19 to TRBJ1-5; no definite D call. CDR1 is LNHDA, CDR2 SQIVND, per germline (reference sequence). The V and J ends lost 11 bases and 0 bases respectively, with 14 bases between them. The CDR3 contains 14 residues. DNA of the CDR3: TGTGCCTCTAGCACAGACTATAGCAATCAGCCCCAGCATTTT. Translation gives CASSTDYSNQPQHF. Full variable domain (rest looked up from reference TRBV19 and TRBJ1-5): DGGITQSPKYLFRKEGQNVTLSCEQNLNHDAMYWYRQDPGQGLRLIYYSQIVNDFQKGDIAEGYSVSREKKESFPLTVTSAQKNPTAFYLCASSTDYSNQPQHFGDGTRLSIL.

The chain uses TRBV29-1 and TRBJ2-5; unclear D gene. V lost 3 bases to trimming and J lost 5 bases, with 13 bases between them. The CDR3 totals 13 residues. Germline CDR1 SQVTM, CDR2 ANQGSEA. In nucleotides, the CDR3 is TGCAGCGTTGAGTTCCAGGTCCGGGAGACCCAGTACTTC. Amino acid sequence: CSVEFQVRETQYF.

This clone was seen a handful of times. Here the CDR3 reads CASSPYSGGLGELFF. The CDR3 coding sequence is TGTGCCAGCAGCCCGTACAGCGGAGGTCTCGGGGAGCTGTTTTTT. V gene TRBV4-2 combines with J gene TRBJ2-2; weak D call: TRBD2 (5 bases). The germline V gene has CDR1 LGHNA and CDR2 YNFKEQ. Trimming removed 4 bases at V and 7 bases at J, with 16 bases between. CDR3 size: 15 residues.

The table lists this clone with a few counts. V is TRBV18 and J is TRBJ1-5, with no clear D. Per the germline V gene, CDR1 is KGHSH and CDR2 is LQKENI. Deletions cut 5 bases from V and 0 bases from J, with 5 bases between. The CDR3 is 13 amino acids. DNA of the CDR3: TGTGCCAGCTCATTGGCTAGCAATCAGCCCCAGCATTTT. Its translation is CASSLASNQPQHF.

This clone was recorded a few times. This chain uses TRBV2 with TRBJ2-5; TRBD2 aligns across 10 bases. The germline gives CDR1 SNHLY, CDR2 FYNNEI. This CDR3 spans 15 amino acids. V was clipped by 7 bases and J by 4 bases; unmatched bases: 9. The CDR3 is CASTQGASGGETQYF. The DNA of the CDR3 is TGTGCCAGCACCCAAGGGGCTAGCGGGGGAGAGACCCAGTACTTC.

The chain is built from TRBV19 and TRBJ1-5, with 7 bases matching TRBD1. V shed 1 base and J 5 bases; nucleotides not matched to a gene: 14. Germline values: CDR1 LNHDA, CDR2 SQIVND (reference sequence). The CDR3 extends over 18 amino acids. In nucleotides, the CDR3 is TGTGCCAGTAGTATAGTCCGACAGGGCCCTCTAAGGGATCAGCCCCAGCATTTT. It translates to CASSIVRQGPLRDQPQHF.

This clone was counted a single time. The chain carries TRBV6-6 and TRBJ2-2; TRBD1 matches at 8 bases. The V gene's germline CDR1 is MNHNY and CDR2 SVGAGI (reference sequence). V shed 7 bases and J 7 bases; nucleotides not matched to a gene: 8. The CDR3 runs to 14 residues. CDR3 protein: CASNPRGLHGELFF. For the CDR3, the DNA is TGTGCCAGCAACCCCAGGGGGCTACACGGGGAGCTGTTTTTT.

V and J are TRBV9 and TRBJ1-2; D is uncertain. The germline V gene has CDR1 SGDLS and CDR2 YYNGEE. Trimming left V 4 bases short and J 7 bases short, with 23 bases between. The CDR3 totals 16 residues. CDR3 DNA sequence: TGTGCCAGCAGCCCGCAGATAGGAATCAGACGGTTTGGCTACACCTTC. It codes for CASSPQIGIRRFGYTF.

This sequence joins TRBV7-3 and TRBJ2-4; the D gene is possibly TRBD2 (6 bases). Germline assignment: CDR1 SGHTA and CDR2 FQGTGA. With 2 bases removed from V and 1 base from J, the gap between germline ends came to 12 bases. The CDR3 spans 16 residues. The CDR3 protein is CASSLYPSVAKNIQYF. The DNA for the CDR3 is TGTGCCAGCAGCTTATATCCTAGCGTGGCCAAAAACATTCAGTACTTC. The full variable domain, its missing parts supplied by reference TRBV7-3 and TRBJ2-4, is GAGVSQTPSNKVTEKGKYVELRCDPISGHTALYWYRQSLGQGPEFLIYFQGTGAADDSGLPNDRFFAVRPEGSVSTLKIQRTERGDSAVYLCASSLYPSVAKNIQYFGAGTRLSVL.

The gene calls are TRBV19 and TRBJ1-1, with TRBD1 as a possible D gene (6 bases). V lost 6 bases and J lost 5, with 19 bases in between. The CDR3 consists of 15 residues. The germline gives CDR1 LNHDA, CDR2 SQIVND (reference sequence). CDR3 in DNA: TGTGCCAGTAGGACTTCGGGCAGGGGTGGTACTGAAGCTTTCTTT. It specifies CASRTSGRGGTEAFF. Filled out from reference TRBV19 and TRBJ1-1, the complete variable domain reads DGGITQSPKYLFRKEGQNVTLSCEQNLNHDAMYWYRQDPGQGLRLIYYSQIVNDFQKGDIAEGYSVSREKKESFPLTVTSAQKNPTAFYLCASRTSGRGGTEAFFGQGTRLTVV.

This chain joins TRBV6-1 and TRBJ2-3; 8 nucleotides line up with TRBD2. Germline V gene data show CDR1 as MNHNS and CDR2 as SASEGT. J lost 0 bases, V lost 5 bases, and 4 bases had no gene match. CDR3 size: 15 residues. The CDR3 DNA reads as TGTGCCAGCAGTACCGGACTAGCAAGCACAGATACGCAGTATTTT. Its protein is CASSTGLASTDTQYF.

V is TRBV5-1 and J is TRBJ2-1; TRBD1 is a possible D gene (6 bases). CDR1 is SGHRS, CDR2 YFSETQ, per germline. Trimming stripped 0 bases from V and 9 bases from J, with 13 bases between. This CDR3 is built from 14 residues. In nucleotides, the CDR3 is TGCGCCAGCAGCTTGGGCCAGGGGTTAAGTGAGCAGTTCTTC. This translates into CASSLGQGLSEQFF.

This rearrangement joins TRBV30 to TRBJ1-5; D is ambiguous. V was shortened by 2 bases and J by 6 bases, with 14 bases between the two germline ends. From germline, CDR1 is GTSNPN and CDR2 SVGIG (reference sequence). This CDR3 has 14 amino acids. The CDR3 coding sequence is TGTGCCTGGAGTAGGTTAGGGAGAGTTCAGCCCCAGCATTTT. As protein: CAWSRLGRVQPQHF.

The V and J genes are TRBV10-2 and TRBJ1-1, with D hard to call. The V end was cut by 5 bases, the J end by 2 bases, with 3 bases between. This CDR3 comprises 11 residues. CDR1 and CDR2 from the germline V gene are WSHSY and SAAADI. For the CDR3, the DNA is TGCGCCAGCAGTTCAAACACTGAAGCTTTCTTT. Protein product: CASSSNTEAFF.

The CDR3 region is CASRLTEGYGYTF. The CDR3 DNA follows: TGTGCCAGCAGACTTACCGAGGGCTATGGCTACACCTTC. The V gene is TRBV28, the J gene TRBJ1-2; D is ambiguous. Trimming removed 6 bases from V and 4 bases from J, with 12 bases in between. The CDR3 loop spans 13 amino acids. Germline CDR1 reads MDHEN; CDR2 reads SYDVKM.

This clone has only a few counts. The rearrangement uses TRBV11-2 and TRBJ2-1, with TRBD1 matching over 8 bases. In germline, CDR1 is SGHAT, CDR2 FQNNGV. J was trimmed by 6 bases and V by 4 bases; bases with no gene match: 8. CDR3 size: 15 residues. CDR3 region: CASSSRPTGGNEQFF. In DNA, the CDR3 is TGTGCCAGCAGCTCAAGACCCACAGGGGGCAATGAGCAGTTCTTC.

This chain connects TRBV11-2 to TRBJ2-4, with TRBD1 matching 7 bases. The CDR3 length is 17 residues. V was clipped by 5 bases and J by 0 bases; unmatched bases: 10. Germline V gives CDR1 SGHAT, CDR2 FQNNGV. The CDR3, as DNA: TGTGCCAGCAGCCCGAGAGGGACAGCGCTAGCCAAAAACATTCAGTACTTC. Amino acid sequence: CASSPRGTALAKNIQYF.

This clone was seen just once. The V and J genes are TRBV9 and TRBJ2-2, with 8 bases identical to TRBD1. CDR3 size: 18 residues. Germline V gene sequence: CDR1 SGDLS, CDR2 YYNGEE. V was clipped by 0 bases and J by 7 bases; unmatched bases: 14. The DNA of the CDR3 is TGTGCCAGCAGCGTAGAGTCCAGGGGGCGCGATAGCGTCGGGGAGCTGTTTTTT. As protein: CASSVESRGRDSVGELFF. Based on the CDR3 plus reference TRBV9 and TRBJ2-2, the full variable domain is DSGVTQTPKHLITATGQRVTLRCSPRSGDLSVYWYQQSLDQGLQFLIQYYNGEERAKGNILERFSAQQFPDLHSELNLSSLELGDSALYFCASSVESRGRDSVGELFFGEGSRLTVL.

This clone was seen a handful of times. V usage is TRBV7-2 and J usage is TRBJ1-5; no clear D gene. The CDR3 has 14 amino acids. The ends were cut back, 0 bases at V and 3 bases at J, with 6 bases in the middle. Germline lookup yields CDR1 SGHTA and CDR2 FQGNSA. The CDR3 loop reads CASSLAADNQPQHF. As DNA, the CDR3 is TGTGCCAGCAGCTTAGCGGCAGACAATCAGCCCCAGCATTTT.

V and J are TRBV14 and TRBJ1-1; the D gene is possibly TRBD1 (5 bases). This CDR3 has 16 amino acids. Trimming stripped 1 base from V and 1 base from J, with 13 bases between. In germline, CDR1 is SGHDN, CDR2 FVKESK. The CDR3 nucleotides are TGTGCCAGCAGCCAAGCCCGTGGGGGGAGGAACACTGAAGCTTTCTTT. As protein: CASSQARGGRNTEAFF.

The chain is built from TRBV5-1 and TRBJ2-1; possibly TRBD1 for D (5 bases). In germline, CDR1 is SGHRS, CDR2 YFSETQ. The V gene lost 0 bases and the J gene lost 4 bases, with 8 bases spanning the gap. The CDR3 covers 14 residues. The CDR3 sequence: CASSLAQGYNEQFF. The DNA for the CDR3 is TGCGCCAGCAGCTTGGCCCAGGGATACAATGAGCAGTTCTTC.

This clone was seen a handful of times. The chain combines TRBV30 with TRBJ2-7; D uncertain. CDR3 length: 11 amino acids. The V end lost 8 bases, the J end lost 3 bases, and 11 bases lay between the germline ends. Germline CDR1 is GTSNPN and CDR2 is SVGIG (reference sequence). DNA of the CDR3: TGTGCCGGGTTGTCTCACTACGAGCAGTACTTC. It is translated as CAGLSHYEQYF.

This clone was seen only a few times. The J gene is TRBJ1-4, the V gene TRBV6-5; D is unclear. V was shortened by 2 bases and J by 8 bases, with 15 bases between the two germline ends. This CDR3 region has 15 residues. Per the germline V gene, CDR1 is MNHEY and CDR2 is SVGAGI. As DNA, the CDR3 is TGTGCCAGCAGTTACCGTCATCAAAAGCGGGAAAAACTGTTTTTT. Protein sequence: CASSYRHQKREKLFF.

This clone was counted a few times. The chain uses TRBV28 and TRBJ2-2; 11 nucleotides line up with TRBD2. With V trimmed by 7 bases and J by 6 bases, 10 bases remained unmatched. CDR1 MDHEN and CDR2 SYDVKM come from the germline V gene. The CDR3 has 16 residues. The CDR3 DNA is TGTGCCAGCACGCGCCTGGGACTAGCGGCCGCCGGGGAGCTGTTTTTT. Translated: CASTRLGLAAAGELFF.

This clone was detected only once. The V and J genes are TRBV7-9 and TRBJ2-7; the match to TRBD1 covers 9 bases. This CDR3 is built from 15 residues. V gave up 4 bases and J gave up 5 bases; unmatched junction bases: 9. In germline, CDR1 is SEHNR, CDR2 FQNEAQ (reference sequence). CDR3 nucleotides: TGTGCCAGCAGCTCAACCCGGGACAGGGTCCACGAGCAGTACTTC. Its translation: CASSSTRDRVHEQYF.

The rearrangement joins TRBV6-6 to TRBJ2-7, with 9 bases fitting TRBD1. This CDR3 comprises 15 residues. The germline gives CDR1 MNHNY, CDR2 SVGAGI (reference sequence). Trimming took 0 bases from V and 3 from J; bases not matched to a gene: 3. In nucleotides, the CDR3 is TGTGCCAGCAGTTACTCGAGGGGACAGGGCTACGAGCAGTACTTC. It yields the protein CASSYSRGQGYEQYF.